These 22 T cell receptor beta chains were all obtained from the same sample, sequenced in a study of blood T cell repertoires in COVID-19. The method was immunoSEQ multiplex PCR; TCRdb's version includes in-frame clones alone and lacks a portion of them. The table has about 210,000 clones, approximately 85% seen once. Sequences were obtained from peripheral blood. The origin of the receptors is a woman aged 50 to 60 with active or convalescent COVID-19.

The chain is built from TRBV5-5 and TRBJ1-2; 10 nucleotides align to TRBD1. The CDR3 loop spans 15 amino acids. V lost 3 bases to trimming and J lost 9 bases; unmatched junction nucleotides: 11. Germline lookup yields CDR1 SGHKS and CDR2 YYEKEE (reference sequence). CDR3 in amino acids: CASSYTGTGAGSYTF. CDR3 bases: TGTGCCAGCAGCTATACCGGGACAGGGGCCGGTAGCTACACCTTC.

V and J are TRBV19 and TRBJ2-7, with 9 bases lining up with TRBD2. The V and J ends lost 1 base and 5 bases, in that order; junction bases with no gene match: 9. In germline, CDR1 is LNHDA, CDR2 SQIVND (reference sequence). CDR3 length equals 16 residues. CDR3 residues: CASSIVGTSMYDEQYF. The CDR3 DNA is TGTGCCAGTAGTATAGTCGGGACTAGCATGTATGACGAGCAGTACTTC.

The chain recombines TRBV7-9 with TRBJ2-7; TRBD1 matches at 7 bases. The length of the CDR3 is 16 residues. The V gene end was trimmed by 3 bases and the J gene end by 0 bases; junction bases not matched to a gene: 8. Germline lookup yields CDR1 SEHNR and CDR2 FQNEAQ (reference sequence). CDR3 sequence: CASSFPGQISSYEQYF. In DNA form, the CDR3 reads TGTGCCAGCAGCTTTCCGGGACAGATAAGCTCCTACGAGCAGTACTTC.

The chain carries TRBV7-2 and TRBJ1-1; D possibly corresponds to TRBD1 (5 bases). Trimming shortened V by 5 bases and J by 2 bases, and 12 bases separated the two germline ends. This CDR3 has 14 amino acids. Germline V gene sequence: CDR1 SGHTA, CDR2 FQGNSA. In nucleotides, the CDR3 is TGTGCCAGCAGCATCGTGACAGCCAACACTGAAGCTTTCTTT. Translated: CASSIVTANTEAFF.

This clone was recorded only once. CDR3 bases: TGTGCCAGCAGTTTAACAGACCCCTATGGCTACACCTTC. Translated: CASSLTDPYGYTF. J is TRBJ1-2 and V is TRBV28, with D hard to call. CDR3 size: 13 residues. Germline V CDR1 and CDR2: MDHEN, SYDVKM. The V end lost 2 bases, the J end lost 4 bases, and 8 bases lay between the germline ends.

V and J are TRBV4-1 and TRBJ1-4; 9 bases are shared with TRBD1. Germline V gene data show CDR1 as MGHRA and CDR2 as YSYEKL. Trimming removed 0 bases from V and 7 bases from J; junction bases left unmatched: 6. This CDR3 has 16 residues. The CDR3 DNA follows: TGCGCCAGCAGCCAAGACCGTACAGGGGGCAGTGAAAAACTGTTTTTT. This codes for CASSQDRTGGSEKLFF.

The chain couples TRBV18 to TRBJ1-2; 7 bases fit TRBD1. Per germline, CDR1 KGHSH and CDR2 LQKENI. Losses at the gene ends were 6 bases for V and 2 bases for J; bases not matched to a gene: 6. The CDR3 length is 14 residues. CDR3 region: CASSPTGENYGYTF. CDR3 sequence (DNA): TGTGCCAGCTCGCCCACAGGGGAAAACTATGGCTACACCTTC.

The CDR3 spells CAIRLSGGENNEQFF. CDR3 nucleotides: TGTGCCATCAGACTTAGCGGGGGGGAAAACAATGAGCAGTTCTTC. The V gene is TRBV10-3, the J gene TRBJ2-1, with TRBD2 matching over 11 bases. CDR3 size: 15 residues. The trim removed 6 bases at V and 5 bases at J, leaving 6 bases unmatched. From germline, CDR1 is ENHRY and CDR2 SYGVKD.

V and J are TRBV3-1 (or the pseudogene TRBV3-2) and TRBJ1-1; perhaps TRBD1 as D (5 bases). Germline CDR1 is LGHDT and CDR2 is YNNKEL (reference sequence). The CDR3 sequence is 12 residues long. V was trimmed by 0 bases and J by 8 bases, leaving 7 bases between them. CDR3 protein: CASSQDGGEAFF. The CDR3 nucleotides are TGTGCCAGCAGCCAAGATGGGGGGGAAGCTTTCTTT.

The chain joins TRBV28 to TRBJ1-3; no clear D. The V gene's germline CDR1 is MDHEN and CDR2 SYDVKM. This CDR3 is 15 amino acids long. Between the trimmed V and J ends, which lost 3 bases and 0 bases, there was a span of 9 bases. This CDR3 is CASSLEVASGNTIYF. CDR3 in DNA: TGTGCCAGCAGTTTGGAGGTGGCCTCTGGAAACACCATATATTTT.

Here the CDR3 reads CSVEDRTSGFGGQYF. The CDR3 nucleotides read TGCAGCGTTGAAGATAGGACTAGCGGGTTCGGCGGGCAGTACTTC. This sequence joins TRBV29-1 and TRBJ2-7; TRBD2 matches 11 bases. V was pared by 0 bases and J by 9 bases, with 10 bases of the junction left unmatched. The germline V gene encodes CDR1 SQVTM and CDR2 ANQGSEA. This CDR3 is 15 amino acids long.

The chain joins TRBV3-1 (or the pseudogene TRBV3-2) to TRBJ1-6, with D tentatively TRBD1 (6 bases). CDR3 size: 13 residues. Germline-derived CDR1 and CDR2 are LGHDT and YNNKEL (reference sequence). Deletions cut 5 bases from V and 6 bases from J, with 8 bases between. CDR3 coding DNA: TGTGCCAGCAGCTACAGGGCTAATTCACCCCTCCACTTT. It specifies CASSYRANSPLHF.

This clone was counted once. The rearrangement joins TRBV6-1 to TRBJ1-2; D is unresolved. CDR3 length equals 12 residues. Germline V gene data show CDR1 as MNHNS and CDR2 as SASEGT. V was pared by 0 bases and J by 5 bases, with 4 bases between. The CDR3 loop is CASSEAEYGYTF. Here the CDR3 DNA reads TGTGCCAGCAGTGAAGCGGAGTATGGCTACACCTTC.

The chain employs TRBV7-2 and TRBJ2-7; tentative D call: TRBD2 (6 bases). CDR3 length: 16 residues. V was trimmed by 5 bases and J by 2 bases, leaving 19 bases between them. Per the germline V gene, CDR1 is SGHTA and CDR2 is FQGNSA. In DNA form, the CDR3 reads TGTGCCAGCAGCCCCCTTTCCGGCGGAGGGGCCTACGAGCAGTACTTC. Protein sequence: CASSPLSGGGAYEQYF.

V is TRBV10-3 and J is TRBJ1-1; 7 bases fit TRBD1. Germline V gene lookup returns CDR1 ENHRY and CDR2 SYGVKD. The V and J ends lost 7 bases and 3 bases, in that order; junction bases with no gene match: 5. The CDR3 spans 13 residues. The CDR3 nucleotides read TGTGCCATCACCCCCACAGGGGACACTGAAGCTTTCTTT. It translates to CAITPTGDTEAFF.

This clone was observed a single time. This chain joins TRBV24-1 and TRBJ2-2, with D possibly being TRBD2 (5 bases). Trimming took off 3 bases at V and 3 bases at J, with 7 bases between the two ends. The CDR3 runs 14 residues. CDR1 and CDR2 from the germline V gene are KGHDR and SFDVKD. CDR3 region: CATSDLRDTGELFF. CDR3 DNA: TGTGCCACCAGTGATCTGCGGGACACCGGGGAGCTGTTTTTT.

This rearrangement joins TRBV5-1 to TRBJ2-1; no firm D call. CDR3 length: 16 amino acids. Germline loops: CDR1 SGHRS, CDR2 YFSETQ. V gave up 3 bases and J gave up 4 bases, with 17 bases separating them. Written as DNA, the CDR3 is TGCGCCAGCAGCTCACCGCTGGGCATTGGGTACAATGAGCAGTTCTTC. Its protein is CASSSPLGIGYNEQFF.

V and J are TRBV12-1 and TRBJ1-2; TRBD1 is taken as the D call from the table, unchecked against the DNA. TRBV12-1 is deemed a pseudogene. This CDR3 comprises 16 residues. The CDR3 bases are TGTGCCAGCACCTCTTTGGGGACACTTTCTAACTATGGCTACACCTTC. Protein sequence: CASTSLGTLSNYGYTF.

CDR3 protein: CASSQVGGTRGAFF. Here the CDR3 DNA reads TGCGCCAGCAGCCAAGTCGGAGGGACCCGCGGCGCTTTCTTT. The chain uses TRBV4-1 and TRBJ1-1, with a tentative D call TRBD1 (5 bases). The CDR3 has 14 residues. The germline CDR1 and CDR2 sequences are MGHRA and YSYEKL. The V end lost 1 base, the J end lost 11 bases, and 17 bases lay between the germline ends.

CDR3 residues: CSAPLGDTQYF. The CDR3 DNA reads as TGCAGTGCTCCACTAGGAGATACGCAGTATTTT. The rearrangement uses TRBV20-1 and TRBJ2-3; D perhaps matches TRBD2 (5 bases). CDR1 and CDR2 from the germline V gene are DFQATT and SNEGSKA (reference sequence). V lost 5 bases to trimming and J lost 5 bases, with 8 bases between them. CDR3 length equals 11 residues.

This clone was picked up a small number of times. The chain is built from TRBV10-3 and TRBJ2-2; 8 bases agree with TRBD1. Looked up from germline, CDR1 is ENHRY and CDR2 is SYGVKD. CDR3 length: 16 amino acids. J was trimmed by 1 base and V by 6 bases; bases with no gene match: 7. The CDR3 sequence is CAISLLGQGNTGELFF. The CDR3 DNA is TGTGCCATCAGCCTCTTAGGACAGGGGAACACCGGGGAGCTGTTTTTT.

The rearrangement uses TRBV11-2 and TRBJ2-5; 8 bases align to TRBD2. V lost 0 bases and J lost 6; bases outside the gene matches: 12. CDR1 is SGHAT, CDR2 FQNNGV, per germline. CDR3 size: 17 residues. CDR3 sequence reads: CASSLEKPGGLGKTQYF. CDR3 DNA sequence: TGTGCCAGCAGCTTAGAGAAGCCGGGAGGGCTCGGGAAGACCCAGTACTTC. The full variable domain, rest sourced from reference TRBV11-2 and TRBJ2-5, is EAGVAQSPRYKIIEKRQSVAFWCNPISGHATLYWYQQILGQGPKLLIQFQNNGVVDDSQLPKDRFSAERLKGVDSTLKIQPAKLEDSAVYLCASSLEKPGGLGKTQYFGPGTRLLVL.